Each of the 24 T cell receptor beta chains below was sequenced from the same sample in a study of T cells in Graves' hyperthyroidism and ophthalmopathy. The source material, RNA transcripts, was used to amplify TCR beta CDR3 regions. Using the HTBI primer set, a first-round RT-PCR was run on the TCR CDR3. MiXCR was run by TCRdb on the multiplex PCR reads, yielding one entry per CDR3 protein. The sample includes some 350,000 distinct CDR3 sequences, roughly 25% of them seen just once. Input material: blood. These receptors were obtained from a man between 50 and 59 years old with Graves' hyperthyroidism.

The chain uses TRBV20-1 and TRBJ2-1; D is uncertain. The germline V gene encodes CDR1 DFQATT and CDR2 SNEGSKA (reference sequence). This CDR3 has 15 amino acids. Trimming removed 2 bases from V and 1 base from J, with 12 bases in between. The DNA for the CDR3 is TGCAGTGCTAGATCCGGGCTACGTTCCTACAATGAGCAGTTCTTC. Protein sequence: CSARSGLRSYNEQFF.

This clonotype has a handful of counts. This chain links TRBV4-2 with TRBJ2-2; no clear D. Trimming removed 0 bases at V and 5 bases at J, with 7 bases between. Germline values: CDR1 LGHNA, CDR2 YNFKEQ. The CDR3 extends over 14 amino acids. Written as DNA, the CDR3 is TGTGCCAGCAGCCAAGAAGCGTCGACCGGGGAGCTGTTTTTT. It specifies CASSQEASTGELFF.

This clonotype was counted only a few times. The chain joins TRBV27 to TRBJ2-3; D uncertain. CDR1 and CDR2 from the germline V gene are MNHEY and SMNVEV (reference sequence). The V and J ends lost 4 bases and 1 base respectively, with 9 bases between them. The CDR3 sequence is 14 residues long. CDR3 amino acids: CASSWWAGTDTQYF. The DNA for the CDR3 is TGTGCCAGCAGTTGGTGGGCCGGCACAGATACGCAGTATTTT.

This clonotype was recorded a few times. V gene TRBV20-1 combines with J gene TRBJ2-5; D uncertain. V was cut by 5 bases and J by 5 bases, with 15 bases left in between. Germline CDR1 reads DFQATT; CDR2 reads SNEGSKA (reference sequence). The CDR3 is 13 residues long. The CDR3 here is CSAEGRGYETQYF. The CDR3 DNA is TGCAGTGCTGAAGGGCGAGGCTATGAGACCCAGTACTTC.

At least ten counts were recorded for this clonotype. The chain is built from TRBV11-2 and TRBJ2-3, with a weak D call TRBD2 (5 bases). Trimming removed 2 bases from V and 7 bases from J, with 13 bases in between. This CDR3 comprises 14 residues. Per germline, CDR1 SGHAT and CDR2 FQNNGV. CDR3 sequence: CASSLPEEVHTQYF. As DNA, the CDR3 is TGTGCCAGCAGCTTACCTGAGGAGGTTCATACGCAGTATTTT. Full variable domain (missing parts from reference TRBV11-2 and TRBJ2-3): EAGVAQSPRYKIIEKRQSVAFWCNPISGHATLYWYQQILGQGPKLLIQFQNNGVVDDSQLPKDRFSAERLKGVDSTLKIQPAKLEDSAVYLCASSLPEEVHTQYFGPGTRLTVL.

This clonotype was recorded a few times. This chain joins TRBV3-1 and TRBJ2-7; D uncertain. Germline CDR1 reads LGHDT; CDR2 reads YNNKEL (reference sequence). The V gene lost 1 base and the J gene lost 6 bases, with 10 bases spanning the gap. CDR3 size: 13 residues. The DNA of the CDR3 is TGTGCCAGCAGCCAAGGGTGGGGTTTCGAGCAGTACTTC. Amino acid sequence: CASSQGWGFEQYF.

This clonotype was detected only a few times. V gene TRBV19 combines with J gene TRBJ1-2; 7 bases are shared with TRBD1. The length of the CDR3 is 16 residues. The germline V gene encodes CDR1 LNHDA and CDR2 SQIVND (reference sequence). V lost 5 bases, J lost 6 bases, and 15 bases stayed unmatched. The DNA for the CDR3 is TGTGCCAGTAGTTTCCGACAGGGCGAAAAGTTAAATGGCTACACCTTC. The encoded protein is CASSFRQGEKLNGYTF.

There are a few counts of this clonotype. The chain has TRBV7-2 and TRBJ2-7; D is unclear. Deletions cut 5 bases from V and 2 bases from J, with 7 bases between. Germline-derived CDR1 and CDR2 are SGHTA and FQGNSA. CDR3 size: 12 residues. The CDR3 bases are TGTGCCAGCAGCCGCCCTACCTACGAGCAGTACTTC. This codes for CASSRPTYEQYF.

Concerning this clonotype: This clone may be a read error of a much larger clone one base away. The CDR3 loop reads CATLEGRASTDTQYF. DNA of the CDR3: TGTGCCACCCTTGAGGGGAGGGCCTCGACAGATACGCAGTATTTT. The V call is TRBV28, the J call TRBJ2-3; 7 bases are a match to TRBD2. The CDR3 is made up of 15 amino acids. V was pared by 10 bases and J by 3 bases, with 13 bases of the junction left unmatched. Germline-derived CDR1 and CDR2 are MDHEN and SYDVKM.

The CDR3 loop is CASADIIQSYEQYF. The CDR3 nucleotides read TGTGCCAGCGCCGATATTATACAGTCCTACGAGCAGTACTTC. The rearrangement links TRBV6-1 to TRBJ2-7; D ambiguous. The CDR3 length is 14 residues. Trimming pared 8 bases from V and 1 base from J, leaving 15 bases between. Germline CDR1 and CDR2: MNHNS and SASEGT.

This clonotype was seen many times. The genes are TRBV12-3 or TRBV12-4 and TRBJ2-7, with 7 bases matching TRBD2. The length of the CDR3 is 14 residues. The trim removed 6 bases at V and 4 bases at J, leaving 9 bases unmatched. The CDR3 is CASRGDSGGYEQYF. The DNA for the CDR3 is TGTGCCAGCAGGGGCGACTCGGGGGGTTACGAGCAGTACTTC.

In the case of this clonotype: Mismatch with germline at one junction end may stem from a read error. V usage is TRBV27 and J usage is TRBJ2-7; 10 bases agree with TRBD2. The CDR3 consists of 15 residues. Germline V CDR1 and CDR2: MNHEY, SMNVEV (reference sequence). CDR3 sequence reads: CASRLCASGSGEQYF. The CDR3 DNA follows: TGTGCCAGCAGGTTATGCGCTAGCGGGAGTGGAGAGCAGTACTTC.

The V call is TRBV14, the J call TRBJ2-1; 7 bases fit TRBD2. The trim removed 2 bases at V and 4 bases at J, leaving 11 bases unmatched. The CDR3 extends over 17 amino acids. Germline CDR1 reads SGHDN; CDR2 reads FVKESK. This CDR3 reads CASSQREDALGYNEQFF. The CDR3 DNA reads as TGTGCCAGCAGCCAACGGGAGGACGCTTTGGGGTACAATGAGCAGTTCTTC.

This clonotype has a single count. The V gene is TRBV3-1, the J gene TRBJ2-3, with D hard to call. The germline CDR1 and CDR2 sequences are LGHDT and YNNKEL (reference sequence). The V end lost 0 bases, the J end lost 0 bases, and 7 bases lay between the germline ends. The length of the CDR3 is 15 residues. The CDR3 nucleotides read TGTGCCAGCAGCCAAGACTACCCTAGCACAGATACGCAGTATTTT. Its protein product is CASSQDYPSTDTQYF.

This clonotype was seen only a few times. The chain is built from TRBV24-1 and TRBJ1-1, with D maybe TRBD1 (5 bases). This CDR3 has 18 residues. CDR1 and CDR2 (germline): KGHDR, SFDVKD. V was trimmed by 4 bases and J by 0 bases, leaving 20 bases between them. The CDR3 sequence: CATSDLGPYKGLNTEAFF. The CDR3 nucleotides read TGTGCCACCAGTGACTTGGGACCGTATAAGGGGCTGAACACTGAAGCTTTCTTT.

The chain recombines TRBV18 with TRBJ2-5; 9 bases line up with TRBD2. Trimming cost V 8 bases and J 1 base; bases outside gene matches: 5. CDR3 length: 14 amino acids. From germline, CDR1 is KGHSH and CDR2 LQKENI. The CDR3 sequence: CASHGTSSQETQYF. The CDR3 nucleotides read TGTGCCAGCCATGGGACTAGCAGCCAAGAGACCCAGTACTTC.

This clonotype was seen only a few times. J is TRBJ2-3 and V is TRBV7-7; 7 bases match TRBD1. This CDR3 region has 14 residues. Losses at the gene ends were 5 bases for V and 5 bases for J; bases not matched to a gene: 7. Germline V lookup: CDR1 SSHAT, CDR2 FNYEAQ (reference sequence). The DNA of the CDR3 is TGTGCCAGCAGCCGGGACAGCGAGCTAGATACGCAGTATTTT. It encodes CASSRDSELDTQYF.

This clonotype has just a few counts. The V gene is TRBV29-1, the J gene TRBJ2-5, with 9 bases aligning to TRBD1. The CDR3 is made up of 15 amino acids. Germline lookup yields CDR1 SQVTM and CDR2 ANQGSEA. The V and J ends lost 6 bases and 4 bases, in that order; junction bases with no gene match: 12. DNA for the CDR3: TGCAGCGTCACGGACCGGGACAGGGTAGGAGAGACCCAGTACTTC. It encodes CSVTDRDRVGETQYF.

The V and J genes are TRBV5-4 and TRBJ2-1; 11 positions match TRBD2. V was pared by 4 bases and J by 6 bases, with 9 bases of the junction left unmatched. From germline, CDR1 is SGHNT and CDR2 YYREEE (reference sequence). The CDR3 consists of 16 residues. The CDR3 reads CASSLLSGRASNEQFF. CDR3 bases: TGTGCCAGCAGCCTCCTTAGCGGGAGGGCCTCCAATGAGCAGTTCTTC.

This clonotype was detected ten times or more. The CDR3 bases are TGCAGCGTTGTCTGGAGGTTGGGCACTGAAGCTTTCTTT. Protein sequence: CSVVWRLGTEAFF. The chain combines TRBV29-1 with TRBJ1-1; no clear D gene. CDR1 and CDR2 from the germline V gene are SQVTM and ANQGSEA. V was pared by 4 bases and J by 4 bases, with 13 bases between. The CDR3 covers 13 residues.

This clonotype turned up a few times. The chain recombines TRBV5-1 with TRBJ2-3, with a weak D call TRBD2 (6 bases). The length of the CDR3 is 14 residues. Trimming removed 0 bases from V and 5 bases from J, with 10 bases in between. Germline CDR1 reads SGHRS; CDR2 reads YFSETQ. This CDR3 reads CASSLGRAKDTQYF. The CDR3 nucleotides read TGCGCCAGCAGCTTGGGGAGGGCGAAAGATACGCAGTATTTT. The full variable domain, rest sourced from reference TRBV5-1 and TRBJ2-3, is KAGVTQTPRYLIKTRGQQVTLSCSPISGHRSVSWYQQTPGQGLQFLFEYFSETQRNKGNFPGRFSGRQFSNSRSEMNVSTLELGDSALYLCASSLGRAKDTQYFGPGTRLTVL.

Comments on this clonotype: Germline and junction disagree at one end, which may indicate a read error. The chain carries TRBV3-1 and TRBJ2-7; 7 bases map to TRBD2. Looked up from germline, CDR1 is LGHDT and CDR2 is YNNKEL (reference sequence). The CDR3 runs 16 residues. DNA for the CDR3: TGTGCCAGCAGAAAAACCAGCGGGATCAGCTCCCACGAGCAGTACTTC. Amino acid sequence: CASRKTSGISSHEQYF.

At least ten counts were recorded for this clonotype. CDR3 protein: CASIEFGRGVNTEAFF. The DNA of the CDR3 is TGTGCCAGCATTGAGTTCGGGCGGGGGGTGAACACTGAAGCTTTCTTT. This chain uses TRBV28 with TRBJ1-1, with a tentative D call TRBD1 (5 bases). The CDR3 contains 16 residues. V lost 7 bases, J lost 0 bases, and 18 bases lay in between. Germline V gene data show CDR1 as MDHEN and CDR2 as SYDVKM. Using reference TRBV28 and TRBJ1-1 for the parts outside the CDR3, the full variable domain is DVKVTQSSRYLVKRTGEKVFLECVQDMDHENMFWYRQDPGLGLRLIYFSYDVKMKEKGDIPEGYSVSREKKERFSLILESASTNQTSMYLCASIEFGRGVNTEAFFGQGTRLTVV.

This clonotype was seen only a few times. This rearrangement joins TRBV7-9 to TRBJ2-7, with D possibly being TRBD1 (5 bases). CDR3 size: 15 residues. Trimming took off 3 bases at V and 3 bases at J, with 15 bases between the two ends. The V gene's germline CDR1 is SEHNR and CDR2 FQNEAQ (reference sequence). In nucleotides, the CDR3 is TGTGCCAGCAGCTTTCAGGGCAGGAGTTTCTACGAGCAGTACTTC. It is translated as CASSFQGRSFYEQYF.